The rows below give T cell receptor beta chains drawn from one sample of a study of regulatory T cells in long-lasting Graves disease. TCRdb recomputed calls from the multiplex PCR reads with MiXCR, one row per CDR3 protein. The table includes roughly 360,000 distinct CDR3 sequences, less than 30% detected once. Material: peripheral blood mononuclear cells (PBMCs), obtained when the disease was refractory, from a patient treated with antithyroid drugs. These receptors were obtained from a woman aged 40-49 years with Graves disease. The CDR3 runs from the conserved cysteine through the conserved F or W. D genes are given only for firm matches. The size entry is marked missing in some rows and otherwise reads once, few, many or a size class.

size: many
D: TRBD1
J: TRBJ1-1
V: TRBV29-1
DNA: TGCAGCGTTCACAGGGGAGACACTGAAGCTTTCTTT
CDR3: CSVHRGDTEAFF

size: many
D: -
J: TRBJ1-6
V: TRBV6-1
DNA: TGTGCCAGCAGTGAATTCGTGTACAGGGCTTCACCCCTCCACTTT
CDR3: CASSEFVYRASPLHF

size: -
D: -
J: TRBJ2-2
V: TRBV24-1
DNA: TGTGCCACCACTCAGGGGACTTACACCGGGGAGCTGTTTTTT
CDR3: CATTQGTYTGELFF

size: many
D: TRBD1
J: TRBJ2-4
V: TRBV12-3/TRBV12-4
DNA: TGTGCCAGCAGTCCGGACTACCGGGACAGGGGTACCAAAAACATTCAGTACTTC
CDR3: CASSPDYRDRGTKNIQYF

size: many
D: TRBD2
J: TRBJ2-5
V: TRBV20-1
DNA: TGCAGTGCCCTCCCAACGCGGACTAGCGGGAGATGGCGAGAGACCCAGTACTTC
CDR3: CSALPTRTSGRWRETQYF

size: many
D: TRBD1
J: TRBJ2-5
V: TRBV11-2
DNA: TGTGCCAGCAGCTCGGACAGGGGACAAGAGACCCAGTACTTC
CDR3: CASSSDRGQETQYF

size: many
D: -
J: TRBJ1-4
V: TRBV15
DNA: TGTGCCACCAGCAGAGGAGGGGCTAATGAAAAACTGTTTTTT
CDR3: CATSRGGANEKLFF

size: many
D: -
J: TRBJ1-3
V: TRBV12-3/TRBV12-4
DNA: TGTGCCAGCAGCGACAGCACAATAACCTCTGGAAACACCATATATTTT
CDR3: CASSDSTITSGNTIYF

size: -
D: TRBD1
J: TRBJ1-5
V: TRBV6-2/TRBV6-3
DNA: TGTACCAGCAGCCTCGAGAGGGACAGTGCATATCAGCCCCAGCATTTT
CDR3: CTSSLERDSAYQPQHF

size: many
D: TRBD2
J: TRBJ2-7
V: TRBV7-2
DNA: TGTGCCAGCACCGTAGCGGGAGAGTACGAGCAGTACTTC
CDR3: CASTVAGEYEQYF

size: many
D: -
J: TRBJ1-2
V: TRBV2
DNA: TGTGCCAGCAGTGAAGCGAGAGGGAACTATGGCTACACCTTC
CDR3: CASSEARGNYGYTF

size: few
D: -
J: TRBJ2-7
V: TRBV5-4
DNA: TGTGCCAGCAGCACGCAGGGACTCTCATCCTACGAGCAGTACTTC
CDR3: CASSTQGLSSYEQYF

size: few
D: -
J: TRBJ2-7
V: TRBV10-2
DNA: TGCGCCAGCAGGGCGAACGAGCAGTACTTC
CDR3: CASRANEQYF

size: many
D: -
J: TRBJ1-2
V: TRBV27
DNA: TGTGCCAGCAGTCGAAGACCCGGGGGCGGCTACACCTTC
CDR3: CASSRRPGGGYTF

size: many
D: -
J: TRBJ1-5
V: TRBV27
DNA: TGTGCCAGCAGTTCCCGACAGATAGGCAATCAGCCCCAGCATTTT
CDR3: CASSSRQIGNQPQHF

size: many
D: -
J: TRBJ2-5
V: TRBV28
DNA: TGTGCCAGCAGTTTATCAGAAGAGACCCAGTACTTC
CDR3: CASSLSEETQYF

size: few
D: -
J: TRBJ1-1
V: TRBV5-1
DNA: TGCGCCAGCAGCTTCGGGGTAACGAACACTGAAGCTTTCTTT
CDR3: CASSFGVTNTEAFF

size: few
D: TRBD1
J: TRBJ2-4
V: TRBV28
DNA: TGTGCCAGCAGTGCCCCAGGGGGCGCGGGAGCCAAAAACATTCAGTACTTC
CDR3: CASSAPGGAGAKNIQYF

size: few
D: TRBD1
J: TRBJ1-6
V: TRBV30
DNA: TGTGCCTGGGAGAGACAGGGATCGGCTTCACCCCTCCACTTT
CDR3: CAWERQGSASPLHF

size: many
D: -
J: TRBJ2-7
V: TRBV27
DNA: TGTGCCAGCAGTTGGGCCCTTAGCGCGCAGCTCTACGAGCAGTACTTC
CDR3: CASSWALSAQLYEQYF

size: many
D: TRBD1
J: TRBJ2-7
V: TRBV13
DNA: TGTGCCAGCAGCTCACCGACAGGGAACGAGCAGTACTTC
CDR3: CASSSPTGNEQYF

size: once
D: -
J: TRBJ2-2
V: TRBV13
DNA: TGTGCCAGCACCTCCTTTACCCGGGGACGGGACACCGGGGAGCTGTTTTTT
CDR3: CASTSFTRGRDTGELFF

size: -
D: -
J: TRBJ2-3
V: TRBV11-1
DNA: TGTGCCAGCAGCTTAGCGCCCAAGGGCACAGATACGCAGTATTTT
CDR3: CASSLAPKGTDTQYF

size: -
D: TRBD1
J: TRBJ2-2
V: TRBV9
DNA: TGTGCCAGCAGCCGACGGACAGGGAACACCGGGGAGCTGTTTTTT
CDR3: CASSRRTGNTGELFF

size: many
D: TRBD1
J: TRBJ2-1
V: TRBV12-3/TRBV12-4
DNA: TGTGCCAGCAGCTATTGGACGCTGAACAGGGGTGGCAATGAGCAGTTCTTC
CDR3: CASSYWTLNRGGNEQFF

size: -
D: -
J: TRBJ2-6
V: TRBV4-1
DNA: TGCGCCAGCAGCCAGCAGGGGACTGGGGCCAACGTCCTGACTTTC
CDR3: CASSQQGTGANVLTF

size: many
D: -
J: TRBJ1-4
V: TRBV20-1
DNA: TGCAGTGCTATCAATGACAGAGAGTTCGGAAAACTGTTTTTT
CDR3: CSAINDREFGKLFF

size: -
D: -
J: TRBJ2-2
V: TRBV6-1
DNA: TGTGCCATAGGCTGGGGGACTTCTAACACCGGGGAGCTGTTTTTT
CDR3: CAIGWGTSNTGELFF

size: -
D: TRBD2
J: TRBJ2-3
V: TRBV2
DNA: TGTGCCAGCAAGCGGGAGCGCAACACAGATACGCAGTATTTT
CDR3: CASKRERNTDTQYF

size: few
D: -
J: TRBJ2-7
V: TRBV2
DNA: TGTGCCAGCAGTGATTCCGGACACCTCCCCTACGAGCAGTACTTC
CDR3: CASSDSGHLPYEQYF

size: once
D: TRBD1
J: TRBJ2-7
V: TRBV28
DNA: TGTGCCAGCAGGTTACTCCCGGGACAGGGCTACGAGCAGTACTTC
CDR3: CASRLLPGQGYEQYF

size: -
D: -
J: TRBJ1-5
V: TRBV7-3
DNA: TGTGCCAGCACAATTGACGAGGAGGGTCAGCCCCAGCATTTT
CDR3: CASTIDEEGQPQHF

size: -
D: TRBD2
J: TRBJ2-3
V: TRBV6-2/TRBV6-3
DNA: TGTGCCAGCAGTTACCTGGGACTAGCGGGAGGGCCGTCAGATACGCAGTATTTT
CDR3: CASSYLGLAGGPSDTQYF

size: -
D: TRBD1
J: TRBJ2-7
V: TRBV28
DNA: TGTGCCAGCAATAGGGCAGGGGGTTACAAAGAGCAGTACTTC
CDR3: CASNRAGGYKEQYF

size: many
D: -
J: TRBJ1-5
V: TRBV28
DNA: TGTGCCAGCAGTTCGGGACATCCCCAGCCCCAGCATTTT
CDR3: CASSSGHPQPQHF

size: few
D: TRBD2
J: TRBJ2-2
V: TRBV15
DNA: TGTGCCACCAGCAGCTTTCCTAGCGGCAACACCGGGGAGCTGTTTTTT
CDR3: CATSSFPSGNTGELFF

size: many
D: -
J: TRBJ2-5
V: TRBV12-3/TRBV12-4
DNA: TGTGCCAGCAGTTTCCTGAACAGGAGGAGAGAGACCCAGTACTTC
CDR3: CASSFLNRRRETQYF

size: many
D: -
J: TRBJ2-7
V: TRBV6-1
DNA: TGTGCCAGTGGCCCCTGGACCTACGAGCAGTACTTC
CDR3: CASGPWTYEQYF

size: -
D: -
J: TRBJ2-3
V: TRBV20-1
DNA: TGCAGTGCGTGGGGGGTGGGGACAGATACGCAGTATTTT
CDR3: CSAWGVGTDTQYF

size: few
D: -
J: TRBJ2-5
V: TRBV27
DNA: TGTGCCAGCAGTTTCTCGCCAATCGTGGGGGAGACCCAGTACTTC
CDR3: CASSFSPIVGETQYF

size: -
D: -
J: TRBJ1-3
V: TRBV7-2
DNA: TGTGCCAGCAGCCTTCGGCGTTTAGGCTGGTTAGCCGCTGGAAACACCATATATTTT
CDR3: CASSLRRLGWLAAGNTIYF

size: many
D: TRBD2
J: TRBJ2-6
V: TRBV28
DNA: TGTGCCAGCAGGATGCGGGGGGCCGGGGCCAACGTCCTGACTTTC
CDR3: CASRMRGAGANVLTF

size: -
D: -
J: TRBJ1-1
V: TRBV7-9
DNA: TGTGCCAGCAGCCATAACAGCAGAGTGTTCAATCCTGAAGCTTTCTTT
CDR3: CASSHNSRVFNPEAFF

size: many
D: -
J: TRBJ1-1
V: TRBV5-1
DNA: TGCGCCAGCAGCTTGGGAGGAGTTTACACTGAAGCTTTCTTT
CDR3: CASSLGGVYTEAFF

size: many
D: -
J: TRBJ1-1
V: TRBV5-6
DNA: TGTGCCAGCAGCTTCGACAGGAGGGGGAACACTGAAGCTTTCTTT
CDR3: CASSFDRRGNTEAFF